These 17 T cell receptor beta chains originate from one sample sequenced in a study of beta chain features in type 1 diabetes. Study outcomes and limitations: When Type 1 diabetes patients were examined, their TCRB CDR3s proved moderately but significantly shorter in all four CD4+ subsets.

Their cognate antigens are unknown. Isolated RNA was reverse transcribed in full, so expressed TCRB transcripts were sequenced. Libraries were prepared by immunoSEQ multiplex PCR; TCRdb keeps only in-frame clonotypes and omits some of them. The sample has 500,000 to 850,000 clones, around 15% seen once; the top ten hold roughly 0.04%. Material for sequencing was naive CD4+ T cells from blood. These receptors all come from a man aged 18-30 years with type 1 diabetes.

The rearrangement joins TRBV7-2 to TRBJ1-2; unclear D gene. The CDR3 has 15 amino acids. Trimming stripped 6 bases from V and 4 bases from J, with 18 bases between. Per germline, CDR1 SGHTA and CDR2 FQGNSA. CDR3 sequence: CASSYRTDRFYGYTF. The DNA for the CDR3 is TGTGCCAGCAGTTATCGGACGGATCGTTTCTATGGCTACACCTTC.

The rearrangement joins TRBV29-1 to TRBJ1-1; the match to TRBD1 covers 8 bases. This CDR3 is built from 13 residues. V trimming: 4 bases; J trimming: 4 bases; junction bases outside the gene matches: 5. The V gene's germline CDR1 is SQVTM and CDR2 ANQGSEA. The CDR3 bases are TGCAGCGTTGGACAGGGGCTAAGCACTGAAGCTTTCTTT. Translated: CSVGQGLSTEAFF. The full variable domain, completed using reference TRBV29-1 and TRBJ1-1, is SAVISQKPSRDICQRGTSLTIQCQVDSQVTMMFWYRQQPGQSLTLIATANQGSEATYESGFVIDKFPISRPNLTFSTLTVSNMSPEDSSIYLCSVGQGLSTEAFFGQGTRLTVV.

This chain connects TRBV5-6 to TRBJ2-1; the D gene is possibly TRBD1 (7 bases). The CDR3 extends over 18 amino acids. The V and J ends lost 4 bases and 9 bases respectively, with 29 bases between them. Germline V lookup: CDR1 SGHDT, CDR2 YYEEEE. CDR3 region: CASSHSWAAQGGLGEQFF. CDR3 nucleotides: TGTGCCAGCAGCCACTCTTGGGCAGCGCAGGGGGGTCTAGGTGAGCAGTTCTTC.

This clone was observed a few times. The V call is TRBV29-1, the J call TRBJ1-4; D gene ambiguous. There are 14 residues in the CDR3. V was shortened by 4 bases and J by 0 bases, with 9 bases between the two germline ends. Germline lookup yields CDR1 SQVTM and CDR2 ANQGSEA. CDR3: CSVVGVATNEKLFF. In DNA form, the CDR3 reads TGCAGCGTTGTCGGGGTCGCAACTAATGAAAAACTGTTTTTT. Based on the CDR3 plus reference TRBV29-1 and TRBJ1-4, the full variable domain is SAVISQKPSRDICQRGTSLTIQCQVDSQVTMMFWYRQQPGQSLTLIATANQGSEATYESGFVIDKFPISRPNLTFSTLTVSNMSPEDSSIYLCSVVGVATNEKLFFGSGTQLSVL.

This chain uses TRBV25-1 with TRBJ2-5; no reliable D call. The CDR3 extends over 14 amino acids. Per germline, CDR1 MGHDK and CDR2 SYGVNS. Trimming removed 3 bases at V and 4 bases at J, with 12 bases between. CDR3 sequence reads: CASSDPPFGETQYF. Written as DNA, the CDR3 is TGTGCCAGCAGTGACCCACCTTTCGGAGAGACCCAGTACTTC.

The J gene is TRBJ1-2, the V gene TRBV5-6; D ambiguous. This CDR3 is 12 amino acids long. V was shortened by 0 bases and J by 2 bases, with 2 bases between the two germline ends. Germline V CDR1 and CDR2: SGHDT, YYEEEE. The DNA for the CDR3 is TGTGCCAGCAGCTTGGACAACTATGGCTACACCTTC. This encodes CASSLDNYGYTF. Full variable domain (remainder filled in from reference TRBV5-6 and TRBJ1-2): DAGVTQSPTHLIKTRGQQVTLRCSPKSGHDTVSWYQQALGQGPQFIFQYYEEEERQRGNFPDRFSGHQFPNYSSELNVNALLLGDSALYLCASSLDNYGYTFGSGTRLTVV.

Only a few counts were recorded for this clone. The chain links TRBV5-1 to TRBJ2-5; D not resolved. This CDR3 has 13 amino acids. The V end lost 1 base, the J end lost 3 bases, and 7 bases lay between the germline ends. The germline gives CDR1 SGHRS, CDR2 YFSETQ. CDR3 protein: CASSLFPEETQYF. In DNA form, the CDR3 reads TGCGCCAGCAGCTTGTTCCCGGAAGAGACCCAGTACTTC.

The chain links TRBV4-2 to TRBJ2-2; a possible D gene is TRBD2 (6 bases). Trimming shortened V by 1 base and J by 3 bases, and 6 bases separated the two germline ends. The germline V gene encodes CDR1 LGHNA and CDR2 YNFKEQ. The CDR3 runs 14 residues. The CDR3 region has the DNA TGTGCCAGCAGCCAAGTAGCGGACACCGGGGAGCTGTTTTTT. Encoded protein: CASSQVADTGELFF.

In its sample, this clone was seen a few times. The rearrangement joins TRBV7-3 to TRBJ2-7, with D possibly being TRBD2 (5 bases). Trimming removed 4 bases at V and 3 bases at J, with 10 bases between. This CDR3 is built from 13 residues. Germline CDR1 SGHTA, CDR2 FQGTGA. The DNA of the CDR3 is TGTGCCAGCAGCTCGGAAGGAGGCTACGAGCAGTACTTC. This sequence encodes CASSSEGGYEQYF.

This clone was seen a few times. CDR3 in amino acids: CASSPDSRKNTGELFF. The CDR3 DNA reads TGTGCCAGCAGCCCAGACAGTCGGAAGAACACCGGGGAGCTGTTTTTT. The chain has TRBV5-4 and TRBJ2-2; D is possibly TRBD1 (5 bases). This CDR3 region has 16 residues. Germline CDR1 is SGHNT and CDR2 is YYREEE (reference sequence). Trimming removed 4 bases from V and 1 base from J, with 14 bases in between. Full variable domain (rest looked up from reference TRBV5-4 and TRBJ2-2): ETGVTQSPTHLIKTRGQQVTLRCSSQSGHNTVSWYQQALGQGPQFIFQYYREEENGRGNFPPRFSGLQFPNYSSELNVNALELDDSALYLCASSPDSRKNTGELFFGEGSRLTVL.

This clone was counted between two and nine times. The chain recombines TRBV5-4 with TRBJ2-6; D uncertain. Trimming cost V 2 bases and J 1 base, with 7 bases left between them. The CDR3 sequence is 15 residues long. Germline loops: CDR1 SGHNT, CDR2 YYREEE (reference sequence). The CDR3 region has the DNA TGTGCCAGCAGCTTCGGTGGGTCTGGGGCCAACGTCCTGACTTTC. Amino acids: CASSFGGSGANVLTF.

The rearrangement uses TRBV6-6 and TRBJ1-1; D gene ambiguous. CDR3 length: 14 amino acids. Germline V gene lookup returns CDR1 MNHNY and CDR2 SVGAGI (reference sequence). Trimming took off 6 bases at V and 4 bases at J, with 15 bases between the two ends. The CDR3 DNA is TGTGCCAGCAGGCTGCTGGCTGGGGTCACTGAAGCTTTCTTT. This sequence encodes CASRLLAGVTEAFF.

The chain combines TRBV14 with TRBJ1-1; 8 nucleotides align to TRBD1. In germline, CDR1 is SGHDN, CDR2 FVKESK. V was pared by 7 bases and J by 4 bases, with 8 bases of the junction left unmatched. The CDR3 runs 14 residues. In DNA form, the CDR3 reads TGTGCCAGCACGAGGACAGGGCGAAGCACTGAAGCTTTCTTT. Its translation is CASTRTGRSTEAFF.

This clone was seen more than once but under ten times. The chain has TRBV30 and TRBJ2-5; tentative D call: TRBD1 (6 bases). TRBJ2-7 matches the DNA end more closely, so the J call is doubtful. CDR1 GTSNPN and CDR2 SVGIG come from the germline V gene (reference sequence). This CDR3 is built from 13 residues. The CDR3 loop is CAWAPGARYEQYF. DNA of the CDR3: TGTGCCTGGGCCCCAGGGGCGCGTTACGAGCAGTACTTC.

This chain links TRBV11-1 with TRBJ2-1, with 7 bases matching TRBD2. Trimming cost V 4 bases and J 2 bases; bases outside gene matches: 5. The V gene's germline CDR1 is SGHAT and CDR2 FQDESV (reference sequence). CDR3 length equals 15 residues. In DNA, the CDR3 is TGTGCCAGCAGCTCGCCGGGACTAACCTACAATGAGCAGTTCTTC. Translation gives CASSSPGLTYNEQFF.

The chain uses TRBV11-2 and TRBJ2-2; 13 nucleotides align to TRBD2. The CDR3 sequence is 19 residues long. Germline CDR1 reads SGHAT; CDR2 reads FQNNGV. The trim removed 5 bases at V and 0 bases at J, leaving 9 bases unmatched. In nucleotides, the CDR3 is TGTGCCAGCAGCCCCCGGACTAGCGGGAGACCCGCGAACACCGGGGAGCTGTTTTTT. It yields the protein CASSPRTSGRPANTGELFF.

This clone occurred a few times. This chain uses TRBV11-2 with TRBJ1-3; a possible D gene is TRBD1 (6 bases). The germline V gene has CDR1 SGHAT and CDR2 FQNNGV. V was shortened by 5 bases and J by 2 bases, with 16 bases between the two germline ends. This CDR3 comprises 16 residues. The CDR3 reads CASSDYRVLAGNTIYF. The CDR3 region has the DNA TGTGCCAGCAGCGATTACAGGGTTTTGGCTGGAAACACCATATATTTT. Supplemented by reference TRBV11-2 and TRBJ1-3, the full variable domain reads EAGVAQSPRYKIIEKRQSVAFWCNPISGHATLYWYQQILGQGPKLLIQFQNNGVVDDSQLPKDRFSAERLKGVDSTLKIQPAKLEDSAVYLCASSDYRVLAGNTIYFGEGSWLTVV.